This T cell receptor (beta chain) derives from a study of blood T cell repertoires in COVID-19. Study-wide background: Acute and convalescent COVID-19 specimens originated in the United States, Italy and Spain.

Each exposed participant met a COVID-19 case in the 2 weeks preceding study entry. The assay was immunoSEQ multiplex PCR, and TCRdb's table has in-frame clones only and misses some. The sample has about 220,000 clones, about four fifths seen once. Trimming at V came to 0 bases and at J to 3 bases, leaving 6 bases not matched to a gene. The CDR3 spans 16 residues. Germline V gene lookup returns CDR1 SGHRS and CDR2 YFSETQ. This TCR derives from a woman aged 45-65 years who had been exposed to COVID-19. Sequences were obtained from PBMCs or T cells enriched from blood (not recorded which). This chain uses TRBV5-1 with TRBJ2-1; 7 nucleotides match TRBD2. CDR3 sequence (DNA): TGCGCCAGCAGCTTGGGAGCGGGGAAGATCTACAATGAGCAGTTCTTC. This gives the protein CASSLGAGKIYNEQFF.